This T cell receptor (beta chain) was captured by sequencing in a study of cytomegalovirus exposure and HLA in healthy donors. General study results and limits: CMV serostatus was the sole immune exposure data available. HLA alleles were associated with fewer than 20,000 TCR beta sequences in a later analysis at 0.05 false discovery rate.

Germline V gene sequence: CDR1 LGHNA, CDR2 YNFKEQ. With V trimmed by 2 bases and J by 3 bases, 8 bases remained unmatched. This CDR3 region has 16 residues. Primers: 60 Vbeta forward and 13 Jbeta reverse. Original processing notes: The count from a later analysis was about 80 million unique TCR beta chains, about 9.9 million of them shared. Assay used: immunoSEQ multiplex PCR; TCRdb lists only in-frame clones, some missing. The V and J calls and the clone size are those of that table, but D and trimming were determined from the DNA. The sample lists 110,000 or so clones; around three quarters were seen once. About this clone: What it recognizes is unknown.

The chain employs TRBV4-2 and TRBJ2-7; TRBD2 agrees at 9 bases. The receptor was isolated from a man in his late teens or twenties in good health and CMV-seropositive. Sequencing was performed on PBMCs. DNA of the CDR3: TGTGCCAGCAGCCAAATAGCGGGAGATATTGACTACGAGCAGTACTTC. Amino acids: CASSQIAGDIDYEQYF.